The rows below give T cell receptor beta chains drawn from one sample of a study of cytomegalovirus exposure and HLA in healthy donors. Assay used: immunoSEQ multiplex PCR; TCRdb lists only in-frame clones, some missing. The table has more than 80,000 clones, around 64% seen once. What was sequenced was PBMCs. The receptors derive from a human donor in good health. Each CDR3 is given without its conserved first and last residue.

v_gene,j_gene,CDR3aa
TRBV9,TRBJ2-5,ASSVAPTARLVGGQETQY
TRBV5-8,TRBJ1-5,ASSSENQPQH
TRBV4-3,TRBJ2-2,ASSRASGARGTGELF
TRBV7-8,TRBJ1-5,ASSLDSSGNQPQH
TRBV5-1,TRBJ2-7,ASSLGTGREQY
TRBV5-6,TRBJ1-5,ASSSGTGGTYSNQPQH
TRBV10-3,TRBJ2-3,AIARGRGGGGETDTQY
TRBV11-2,TRBJ2-3,ASSLGRQGPTDTQY
TRBV30,TRBJ1-5,AWSVRDRTLPSDGNQPQH
TRBV7-9,TRBJ1-3,ASSLGGPGYYSGNTIY
TRBV6-1,TRBJ2-7,ASSRGQGLHEQY
TRBV4-2,TRBJ1-1,ASSPMGGTEAF
TRBV2,TRBJ2-7,ASRQGYEQY
TRBV7-2,TRBJ2-5,ASSRRETQY
TRBV4-3,TRBJ2-7,ASSQDDGNRGPEQY
TRBV4-3,TRBJ2-1,ASSLGQGSYNEQF
TRBV5-4,TRBJ1-3,ASSTDRVGNTIY
TRBV6-6,TRBJ2-5,ASSYRGGWETQY
TRBV7-3,TRBJ2-7,ASSSIPYEQY
TRBV5-5,TRBJ1-1,ASGPEVLNTEAF
TRBV7-9,TRBJ1-1,ASSPFRDRDFTEAF
TRBV5-4,TRBJ1-1,ASSLAGVLNTEAF
TRBV6-5,TRBJ1-2,ASSYATGNYGYT
TRBV5-6,TRBJ2-5,ASSLLAGRQETQY
TRBV5-1,TRBJ2-5,ASSLEGQAIIPETQY
TRBV2,TRBJ2-1,ASRERRGGPNEQF
TRBV7-3,TRBJ2-3,ASSSGLARDTQY